Listed here are 25 T cell receptor beta chains from one sample, sequenced in a study of human T cells and chemical hapten exposure. TCRdb re-derived calls from the RACE reads in MiXCR, one entry per CDR3 protein. The sample includes about 77,000 distinct CDR3 sequences, 8.6% seen only once; the top ten take about 1.7%. Time point here: healthy volunteer bleed at 6 weeks. Whole blood, unfractionated, served as the material for total RNA extraction. Sequencing was performed on whole blood. The receptors derive from a female donor in good health. Some clones in this sample may be carry-over from other donors' samples.

This clonotype was seen many times. V and J are TRBV13 and TRBJ1-1, with D possibly matching TRBD1 (5 bases). The CDR3 is made up of 14 amino acids. V lost 2 bases to trimming and J lost 1 base, with 8 bases between them. CDR1 and CDR2 from the germline V gene are PRHDT and FYEKMQ (reference sequence). In DNA form, the CDR3 reads TGTGCCAGCAGCTTAAACAGGCGGAACACTGAAGCTTTCTTT. It is translated as CASSLNRRNTEAFF.

This clonotype was counted many times. V is TRBV20-1 and J is TRBJ2-7; the D is unclear. The length of the CDR3 is 13 residues. V dropped 1 base and J dropped 3 bases, with 10 bases sitting between them. Germline loops: CDR1 DFQATT, CDR2 SNEGSKA (reference sequence). This CDR3 reads CSARGNTDYEQYF. In DNA, the CDR3 is TGCAGTGCTAGAGGAAATACGGACTACGAGCAGTACTTC.

V usage is TRBV7-8 and J usage is TRBJ2-4; possibly TRBD2 for D (7 bases). From germline, CDR1 is SGHVS and CDR2 FQNEAQ. The CDR3 length is 19 residues. Trimming shortened V by 1 base and J by 0 bases, and 19 bases separated the two germline ends. The CDR3 bases are TGTGCCAGCAGCTTAGGTGCCCGAGGGGGGGGTCTAGCCAAAAACATTCAGTACTTC. It specifies CASSLGARGGGLAKNIQYF.

This clonotype was observed a handful of times. The chain uses TRBV20-1 and TRBJ2-1; D gene unclear. CDR3 length: 10 residues. Trimming took off 6 bases at V and 9 bases at J, with 9 bases between the two ends. Germline CDR1 DFQATT, CDR2 SNEGSKA (reference sequence). The CDR3 reads CSAARREQFF. CDR3 nucleotides: TGCAGTGCAGCCCGCCGTGAGCAGTTCTTC.

The chain is built from TRBV20-1 and TRBJ2-5, with TRBD2 matching 8 bases. Trimming at V came to 5 bases and at J to 4 bases, leaving 12 bases not matched to a gene. The CDR3 length is 15 residues. Germline loops: CDR1 DFQATT, CDR2 SNEGSKA (reference sequence). The CDR3 spells CSAAPQVAGIETQYF. CDR3 DNA sequence: TGCAGTGCTGCCCCCCAGGTAGCGGGGATAGAGACCCAGTACTTC.

In this sample, this clonotype turned up a few times. The chain couples TRBV4-1 to TRBJ2-7, with TRBD2 identical over 7 bases. Germline loops: CDR1 MGHRA, CDR2 YSYEKL. The CDR3 loop spans 16 amino acids. Unmatched junction bases numbered 13, after V lost 4 bases and J lost 4 bases. CDR3 region: CASSRLGTSATYEQYF. The CDR3 bases are TGCGCCAGCAGCCGCCTGGGTACTAGCGCTACGTACGAGCAGTACTTC.

CDR3 in amino acids: CASSVAQNEQFF. CDR3 nucleotide sequence: TGTGCCAGCAGCGTAGCTCAAAATGAGCAGTTCTTC. The chain links TRBV9 to TRBJ2-1; no reliable D call. Germline CDR1 is SGDLS and CDR2 is YYNGEE. The CDR3 totals 12 residues. V lost 0 bases and J 7 bases, leaving 5 bases between the germline ends.

J is TRBJ1-5 and V is TRBV28; no definite D call. Trimming removed 7 bases from V and 6 bases from J, with 16 bases in between. The germline CDR1 and CDR2 sequences are MDHEN and SYDVKM. This CDR3 has 14 amino acids. CDR3 in DNA: TGTGCCAGCATCGCCCCCAGCGTCACTCAGCCCCAGCATTTT. Translated, it gives CASIAPSVTQPQHF. The entire variable domain, with the rest obtained from reference TRBV28 and TRBJ1-5, is as follows: DVKVTQSSRYLVKRTGEKVFLECVQDMDHENMFWYRQDPGLGLRLIYFSYDVKMKEKGDIPEGYSVSREKKERFSLILESASTNQTSMYLCASIAPSVTQPQHFGDGTRLSIL.

This clonotype turned up a few times. This sequence joins TRBV7-8 and TRBJ1-2; D remains unclear. CDR3 size: 15 residues. V gave up 0 bases and J gave up 3 bases, with 11 bases separating them. Germline V gene data show CDR1 as SGHVS and CDR2 as FQNEAQ. CDR3 bases: TGTGCCAGCAGCTTAGCGGAGTCGTCCTACTATGGCTACACCTTC. This sequence encodes CASSLAESSYYGYTF. Based on the CDR3 plus reference TRBV7-8 and TRBJ1-2, the full variable domain is GAGVSQSPRYKVAKRGQDVALRCDPISGHVSLFWYQQALGQGPEFLTYFQNEAQLDKSGLPSDRFFAERPEGSVSTLKIQRTQQEDSAVYLCASSLAESSYYGYTFGSGTRLTVV.

In its sample, this clonotype was seen a few times. The rearrangement joins TRBV5-1 to TRBJ2-2, with 9 positions matching TRBD1. CDR3 length: 17 amino acids. V dropped 0 bases and J dropped 4; count of bases not matched to a gene: 7. Germline V lookup: CDR1 SGHRS, CDR2 YFSETQ. The CDR3 region is CASSLVERTGVTGELFF. CDR3 nucleotides: TGCGCCAGCAGCTTGGTAGAACGGACAGGGGTCACCGGGGAGCTGTTTTTT.

This clonotype has only a few counts. The chain combines TRBV20-1 with TRBJ1-3, with TRBD1 as a possible D gene (6 bases). This CDR3 spans 15 amino acids. Trimming shortened V by 0 bases and J by 3 bases, and 12 bases separated the two germline ends. Germline CDR1 is DFQATT and CDR2 is SNEGSKA (reference sequence). The CDR3 loop reads CSAREEQGVGNTIYF. The DNA for the CDR3 is TGCAGTGCTAGAGAGGAACAGGGTGTTGGAAACACCATATATTTT.

V and J are TRBV10-3 and TRBJ2-6; 7 nucleotides match TRBD1. The length of the CDR3 is 16 residues. Germline lookup yields CDR1 ENHRY and CDR2 SYGVKD. V dropped 6 bases and J dropped 2; count of bases not matched to a gene: 7. The CDR3 loop is CAIRTRDRPGANVLTF. The CDR3 DNA follows: TGTGCCATCAGGACCAGGGACAGACCTGGGGCCAACGTCCTGACTTTC.

The rearrangement joins TRBV4-2 to TRBJ1-6, with 9 bases matching TRBD1. Per germline, CDR1 LGHNA and CDR2 YNFKEQ. The V and J ends lost 4 bases and 5 bases, in that order; junction bases with no gene match: 15. The CDR3 spans 19 residues. Here the CDR3 reads CASSRRQTQQGANNSPLHF. CDR3 DNA: TGTGCCAGCAGCCGACGTCAAACCCAACAGGGGGCAAATAATTCACCCCTCCACTTT.

Many counts were recorded for this clonotype. This sequence joins TRBV20-1 and TRBJ1-2, with D possibly being TRBD1 (6 bases). This CDR3 is 14 amino acids long. Germline values: CDR1 DFQATT, CDR2 SNEGSKA (reference sequence). Trimming pared 6 bases from V and 8 bases from J, leaving 22 bases between. CDR3 nucleotides: TGCAGTGCCCCTTGGGTTACAGGGAGGGAAGGCTACACCTTC. Protein: CSAPWVTGREGYTF.

This clonotype was counted many times. The chain joins TRBV10-3 to TRBJ2-5; 7 bases match TRBD1. Germline V gives CDR1 ENHRY, CDR2 SYGVKD. The CDR3 totals 16 residues. Losses at the gene ends were 6 bases for V and 9 bases for J; bases not matched to a gene: 19. This chain's CDR3 is CAISRQGPNTLEAQYF. DNA for the CDR3: TGTGCCATCAGCCGACAGGGCCCGAACACCCTCGAGGCCCAGTACTTC.

The table lists this clonotype with a few counts. The chain employs TRBV12-5 and TRBJ2-3; maybe TRBD2 (6 bases). The CDR3 is 15 amino acids. Germline V gives CDR1 LGHNT, CDR2 FRNRAP. The V gene lost 4 bases and the J gene lost 0 bases, with 11 bases spanning the gap. The CDR3 here is CASGSDYLSTDTQYF. As DNA, the CDR3 is TGTGCTAGTGGTTCGGACTACCTAAGCACAGATACGCAGTATTTT.

This clonotype was observed a few times. The rearrangement uses TRBV2 and TRBJ2-3; 8 bases are shared with TRBD1. V was pared by 4 bases and J by 5 bases, with 2 bases of the junction left unmatched. The germline gives CDR1 SNHLY, CDR2 FYNNEI. The CDR3 is made up of 13 amino acids. In nucleotides, the CDR3 is TGTGCCAGCAGTGTGACAGGGGTAGATACGCAGTATTTT. This translates into CASSVTGVDTQYF.

This clonotype was observed a few times. The genes are TRBV6-5 and TRBJ1-5; D not resolved. Trimming stripped 8 bases from V and 3 bases from J, with 11 bases between. This CDR3 is built from 13 residues. Germline CDR1 is MNHEY and CDR2 is SVGAGI. As DNA, the CDR3 is TGTGCCAGCGCGGTGGTTGACAATCAGCCCCAGCATTTT. As protein: CASAVVDNQPQHF.

This clonotype was seen once. A much larger clone is a single base away; this may be a read error. V and J are TRBV5-1 and TRBJ2-3, with TRBD2 identical over 9 bases. J lost 2 bases, V lost 1 base, and 11 bases had no gene match. This CDR3 is 18 amino acids long. Germline assignment: CDR1 SGHRS and CDR2 YFSETQ. The CDR3 DNA follows: TGCGCCAGCAGCTTGACCGGGACTAGCTGGGGGGCCACAGATACGCAGTATTTT. It encodes CASSLTGTSWGATDTQYF.

This clonotype was counted only a few times. This chain connects TRBV2 to TRBJ1-5; 8 bases agree with TRBD1. This CDR3 is built from 15 residues. The trim removed 6 bases at V and 6 bases at J, leaving 10 bases unmatched. CDR1 and CDR2 from the germline V gene are SNHLY and FYNNEI. CDR3 in DNA: TGTGCCAGCAGGGCAGACAGGGGTAGCGGTCAGCCCCAGCATTTT. It specifies CASRADRGSGQPQHF.

The sample holds many counts of this clonotype. V and J are TRBV5-1 and TRBJ1-1, with a tentative D call TRBD1 (5 bases). Germline CDR1 and CDR2: SGHRS and YFSETQ. The CDR3 is 13 amino acids. Trimming shortened V by 5 bases and J by 1 base, and 9 bases separated the two germline ends. As DNA, the CDR3 is TGCGCCAGCAGGGGGGTGGGGAACACTGAAGCTTTCTTT. Translating gives CASRGVGNTEAFF.

This clonotype has at least ten counts. This chain connects TRBV30 to TRBJ1-1; D is unresolved. CDR1 and CDR2 (germline): GTSNPN, SVGIG (reference sequence). V lost 2 bases, J lost 1 base, and 8 bases lay in between. The CDR3 length is 13 residues. Here the CDR3 DNA reads TGTGCCTGGAGTCGGTCAGCGAACACTGAAGCTTTCTTT. Amino acids: CAWSRSANTEAFF.

This clonotype was seen ten or more times. This chain uses TRBV29-1 with TRBJ2-3; either TRBD1 or TRBD2 may supply D (6 bases each). Trimming removed 7 bases from V and 0 bases from J, with 14 bases in between. Germline V gene lookup returns CDR1 SQVTM and CDR2 ANQGSEA. This CDR3 contains 14 residues. CDR3 sequence: CSGGGGGSTDTQYF. The CDR3 bases are TGCAGCGGCGGAGGGGGTGGTAGCACAGATACGCAGTATTTT.

This clonotype was recorded many times. The chain employs TRBV7-9 and TRBJ1-2; no clear D gene. Trimming shortened V by 1 base and J by 6 bases, and 12 bases separated the two germline ends. The germline V gene encodes CDR1 SEHNR and CDR2 FQNEAQ (reference sequence). This CDR3 region has 14 residues. The CDR3 loop reads CASSLVISGDGYTF. In nucleotides, the CDR3 is TGTGCCAGCAGCTTAGTTATAAGTGGGGATGGCTACACCTTC. Combining the CDR3 with reference TRBV7-9 and TRBJ1-2 gives the whole variable domain DTGVSQNPRHKITKRGQNVTFRCDPISEHNRLYWYRQTLGQGPEFLTYFQNEAQLEKSRLLSDRFSAERPKGSFSTLEIQRTEQGDSAMYLCASSLVISGDGYTFGSGTRLTVV.

This rearrangement joins TRBV6-1 to TRBJ1-6, with D tentatively TRBD1 (5 bases). The germline V gene has CDR1 MNHNS and CDR2 SASEGT. The V and J ends lost 1 base and 0 bases respectively, with 19 bases between them. The CDR3 extends over 20 amino acids. DNA for the CDR3: TGTGCCAGCAGTGAAGAACGGAGACAGTTGATAAGCTCCTATAATTCACCCCTCCACTTT. This sequence encodes CASSEERRQLISSYNSPLHF.